Included here is one T cell receptor (beta chain) sequence, with context. What it recognizes is unknown. Repertoires were generated with immunoSEQ multiplex PCR, while TCRdb's copy carries only in-frame clones and drops some. The sample yields approximately 90,000 clones, nearly 85% seen once. The sample belongs to a study of PD-1 blockade in classical Hodgkin lymphoma. Study summary: Intravenous nivolumab at 3 mg/kg was given to patients every 2 weeks.

Overall study findings and caveats: Relapsed/refractory patients reportedly had the lowest baseline TCR diversity, below newly diagnosed patients, who were below healthy donors.

This CDR3 region has 12 residues. CDR1 SQVTM and CDR2 ANQGSEA come from the germline V gene. Trimming removed 6 bases at V and 4 bases at J, with 12 bases between. The time point is: cycle 4 day 1 (C4D1), after 5 to 7 weeks of nivolumab. No patient escaped relapse after autologous stem cell transplantation, and brentuximab vedotin exposure varied. The study recorded best responses of complete response, partial response or progressive disease. The sequence was collected from a human donor with classical Hodgkin lymphoma. The chain uses TRBV29-1 and TRBJ2-5; D is perhaps TRBD1 or TRBD2 (6 bases each). Here the sequenced sample was peripheral blood mononuclear cells (PBMCs), taken before the fourth cycle of nivolumab. The chain's CDR3 is CSVLEGGETQYF. The CDR3 region has the DNA TGCAGCGTCCTCGAGGGGGGAGAGACCCAGTACTTC.